Each of the 12 T cell receptor beta chains below was sequenced from the same sample in a study of T-cell reconstitution after alpha-beta-depleted transplantation in children. Unique molecular identifiers tagged the TCRbeta library. Each CDR3 protein gets one entry after TCRdb re-called the PCR reads with MiXCR. The data show 480,000 or so distinct CDR3 sequences, with 8% to 11% seen just once and around 2% held by the top ten. The sequencing here drew on PBMCs, taken before TCRalphabeta/CD19-depleted stem cell transplant. The receptors come from a child aged 2-15 years with inherited bone marrow failure, due to receive a stem cell transplant.

This clonotype was counted many times. The V and J genes are TRBV18 and TRBJ2-7; D call uncertain. In germline, CDR1 is KGHSH, CDR2 LQKENI. V lost 2 bases and J lost 3, with 14 bases in between. The CDR3 is 15 residues long. Here the CDR3 reads CASSPSPRRFYEQYF. Written as DNA, the CDR3 is TGTGCCAGCTCACCAAGCCCGCGGCGGTTCTACGAGCAGTACTTC.

This clonotype appeared many times. CDR3 in amino acids: CASSLVLAGDWEQYF. CDR3 bases: TGTGCCAGCAGCTTAGTACTAGCGGGCGATTGGGAGCAGTACTTC. The V gene is TRBV7-9, the J gene TRBJ2-7, with 9 bases identical to TRBD2. Germline CDR1 is SEHNR and CDR2 is FQNEAQ (reference sequence). Trimming at V came to 1 base and at J to 7 bases, leaving 8 bases not matched to a gene. This CDR3 is built from 15 residues.

The chain carries TRBV7-9 and TRBJ1-2; a weak D match, TRBD1 (6 bases). CDR3 length: 13 amino acids. Trimming removed 5 bases at V and 7 bases at J, with 14 bases between. The V gene's germline CDR1 is SEHNR and CDR2 FQNEAQ (reference sequence). For the CDR3, the DNA is TGTGCCAGCAGCCCTGAAGGGGGGCTTGGCTACACCTTC. Translated: CASSPEGGLGYTF.

Many counts were recorded for this clonotype. V is TRBV5-1 and J is TRBJ2-3; TRBD2 agrees at 8 bases. This CDR3 region has 16 residues. V lost 0 bases to trimming and J lost 0 bases; unmatched junction nucleotides: 3. Germline V gene data show CDR1 as SGHRS and CDR2 as YFSETQ. CDR3 bases: TGCGCCAGCAGCTTGGATAGCGGGATAAGCACAGATACGCAGTATTTT. This gives the protein CASSLDSGISTDTQYF.

This clonotype has ten or more counts. The chain has TRBV20-1 and TRBJ1-1; 7 bases are a match to TRBD1. The CDR3 extends over 13 amino acids. CDR1 and CDR2 from the germline V gene are DFQATT and SNEGSKA (reference sequence). CDR3 nucleotides: TGCAGCGCAGGGGGGCCAATGAACACTGAAGCTTTCTTT. It is translated as CSAGGPMNTEAFF.

This clonotype was picked up many times. This sequence joins TRBV27 and TRBJ2-1; D uncertain. This CDR3 has 12 residues. The V end was cut by 8 bases, the J end by 8 bases, with 13 bases between. CDR1 MNHEY and CDR2 SMNVEV come from the germline V gene (reference sequence). The CDR3 sequence: CASSPSGYEQFF. The CDR3 region has the DNA TGTGCCAGCTCTCCTTCGGGCTATGAGCAGTTCTTC.

In this sample, this clonotype turned up once. This rearrangement joins TRBV11-1 to TRBJ2-5; no clear D. Germline values: CDR1 SGHAT, CDR2 FQDESV (reference sequence). This CDR3 has 14 residues. Trimming stripped 1 base from V and 5 bases from J, with 11 bases between. The CDR3 protein is CASSLGQVFETQYF. The CDR3 coding sequence is TGTGCCAGCAGCTTAGGGCAGGTTTTCGAGACCCAGTACTTC.

This clonotype showed up just a few times. A much larger clone sits a single nucleotide away, making a read error possible. The gene calls are TRBV27 and TRBJ2-7; 7 positions match TRBD2. The CDR3 length is 14 residues. CDR1 and CDR2 (germline): MNHEY, SMNVEV (reference sequence). The ends lost 2 bases at V and 5 bases at J; junction bases unmatched: 6. CDR3 amino acids: CASSLRWEGHEQYF. The CDR3 DNA reads as TGTGCCAGCAGTTTAAGGTGGGAGGGCCACGAGCAGTACTTC.

A few counts support this clonotype. This sequence joins TRBV28 and TRBJ2-3, with unresolved D. Germline values: CDR1 MDHEN, CDR2 SYDVKM. With 5 bases removed from V and 8 bases from J, the gap between germline ends came to 20 bases. The CDR3 sequence is 15 residues long. The CDR3 sequence is CASSGIGYTSGTQYF. CDR3 in DNA: TGTGCCAGCAGTGGGATCGGTTATACTTCGGGTACGCAGTATTTT.

This clonotype was observed at least ten times. The chain employs TRBV15 and TRBJ1-4; D is undetermined. V was clipped by 6 bases and J by 5 bases, with 10 bases between them. CDR1 and CDR2 from the germline V gene are LNHNV and YYDKDF (reference sequence). The CDR3 runs to 13 residues. As DNA, the CDR3 is TGTGCCACCAGTAACGCTCAAAATGAAAAACTGTTTTTT. This translates into CATSNAQNEKLFF.

This clonotype has a count of ten or more. J is TRBJ2-2 and V is TRBV6-5; either TRBD1 or TRBD2 may fit D (7 bases each). The CDR3 extends over 16 amino acids. Germline V CDR1 and CDR2: MNHEY, SVGAGI. The V gene lost 6 bases and the J gene lost 6 bases, with 20 bases spanning the gap. Here the CDR3 reads CASSRVPGGGAGELFF. CDR3 DNA sequence: TGTGCCAGCAGCCGAGTGCCAGGGGGAGGGGCCGGGGAGCTGTTTTTT.

This clonotype was seen many times. The V and J genes are TRBV20-1 and TRBJ2-6; D remains unclear. The germline V gene encodes CDR1 DFQATT and CDR2 SNEGSKA (reference sequence). The CDR3 runs 14 residues. Trimming removed 4 bases from V and 1 base from J, with 8 bases in between. Here the CDR3 DNA reads TGCAGTGCTAATTCCGTTTCTGGGGCCAACGTCCTGACTTTC. Its protein is CSANSVSGANVLTF.